The clone carrying this T cell receptor (beta chain) was counted between two and nine times. Trimming at V came to 2 bases and at J to 2 bases, leaving 6 bases not matched to a gene. Germline CDR1 is SGHTA and CDR2 is FQGNSA. CDR3 length equals 16 residues. Next came a second PCR, run for about 7 to 11 cycles, which used a sample-barcoded 5' primer along with a J-beta primer mix. TCRdb recomputed calls from the 5' RACE reads with MiXCR, one row per CDR3 protein. The sample contains hundreds of thousands of distinct CDR3 sequences, more than 25% of which appear only once. This sample stems from a study of blood T cells in healthy people across ages. This same sample was also part of a study on T cells of mothers and their children.

The TCR originated in a boy aged 5-17 years in good health. This chain links TRBV7-2 with TRBJ2-5, with TRBD2 matching 9 bases. Sequencing used blood. CDR3: CASSLKMAGGQETQYF. The DNA of the CDR3 is TGTGCCAGCAGCTTAAAAATGGCGGGAGGGCAAGAGACCCAGTACTTC.